This T cell receptor beta chain was captured by sequencing in a study of OX40 agonist ivuxolimab in advanced cancers. The data were produced by immunoSEQ multiplex PCR, yet TCRdb's version contains in-frame clones alone and is incomplete. Of 65,000 to 80,000 clones listed, about nine tenths are singletons. CDR3 length: 14 amino acids. V lost 1 base, J lost 4 bases, and 0 bases stayed unmatched. Germline V CDR1 and CDR2: SGHVS, FNYEAQ. This clone was picked up one time. The chain is built from TRBV7-6 and TRBJ2-2, with 7 bases aligning to TRBD2. The sequence was collected from an adult with an advanced solid tumor such as melanoma, head and neck, liver or kidney cancer. Sequencing used CD4+ or CD8+ T cells sorted from blood, obtained in a trial of the OX40 agonist ivuxolimab. CDR3 coding DNA: TGTGCCAGCAGCTTAGGGACTAGCACCGGGGAGCTGTTTTTT. Translated: CASSLGTSTGELFF.